What follows describes a single T cell receptor (beta chain). The source of the sample is a study of blood T cell repertoires in COVID-19. Study information: Nucleic acid was either cDNA or gDNA, and it came from T cells, B-cell-depleted T cells, or PBMCs.

Measured with immunoSEQ multiplex PCR; TCRdb has only the in-frame clones, and not every one. The sample contains about 310,000 clones, roughly 84% of which appear only once. The CDR3 is 14 amino acids. CDR1 is SGHTS, CDR2 YDEGEE, per germline. V lost 3 bases and J lost 5, with 14 bases in between. The V gene is TRBV5-8, the J gene TRBJ1-2; D gene unclear. What was sequenced was peripheral blood. The TCR comes from a man aged 50-60 years with active or convalescent COVID-19. The CDR3, as DNA: TGTGCCAGCAGCTCAGAGGTGATCTCGTATGGCTACACCTTC. Translated, it gives CASSSEVISYGYTF.